The source of this T cell receptor beta chain is a study of T-cell reconstitution after alpha-beta-depleted transplantation in children. General study results and limits: One year post-transplant, T-cell counts and diversity were largely derived from T cells produced anew. Elevated TCRbeta diversity at day 60 was traced, in some patients, to surviving recipient T cells and thymic progenitors. Reportedly, roughly two months post-transplant, alpha-beta T cells arose from several hundred expanded graft clones.

Unique molecular identifiers tagged the TCRbeta library. Via MiXCR, TCRdb re-called the PCR reads, giving one row per CDR3 protein. The table includes approximately 1,000,000 distinct CDR3 sequences, 25% to 35% detected once. The CDR3 has 16 amino acids. Per germline, CDR1 DFQATT and CDR2 SNEGSKA (reference sequence). V dropped 3 bases and J dropped 0 bases, with 15 bases sitting between them. This clonotype was seen only a few times. The antigen is undetermined. The J gene is TRBJ1-5, the V gene TRBV20-1; a weak D match, TRBD1 (6 bases). This TCR was sampled from a boy under two years old who had a stem cell transplant for SCID, so the T cells may come from the graft donor. Source: PBMCs, mostly from graft donor cells, taken 360 days after TCRalphabeta/CD19-depleted stem cell transplant. The CDR3 DNA is TGCAGTGCTAGCCTGAGGGGGAGATATAGCAATCAGCCCCAGCATTTT. Its translation: CSASLRGRYSNQPQHF.